This TCR beta chain was captured in a study of response to subunit inactivated influenza vaccine. Study-wide results and limits: The authors proposed limited new T cell recruitment per seasonal influenza vaccination.

This CDR3 spans 13 amino acids. Germline CDR1 reads SQVTM; CDR2 reads ANQGSEA. As to this clonotype: The antigen is undetermined.

In TCRdb, the RT-PCR reads were re-called with MiXCR into one record per CDR3 protein. The sample lists hundreds of thousands of distinct CDR3 sequences, approximately 13% occurring once. The sample was PBMCs from blood, taken more than 35 days after vaccination. This receptor was obtained from a man aged 50 to 60 who received an inactivated influenza vaccine. The chain carries TRBV29-1 and TRBJ1-1; 9 bases are a match to TRBD1. CDR3 DNA: TGCAGTGCGGGGACAGGGAGGGTGGTTGAAGCTTTCTTT. Translating it yields CSAGTGRVVEAFF.